These 24 T cell receptor beta chains share one sample of origin, sequenced in a study of identical twins. TCRdb reanalysed the 5' RACE reads using MiXCR and keeps one entry per CDR3 protein. This table holds 460,000 or so distinct CDR3 sequences, 14% found once. This same sample was also taken into another study, of yellow fever vaccine responses in identical twins.

Sample: CD4+ T cells sorted from blood. The receptors come from a woman between 18 and 29 years old in good health.

This clonotype was seen more than once but under ten times. The CDR3 sequence: CASSLVGAGGELFF. DNA of the CDR3: TGTGCCAGCAGTTTGGTGGGGGCAGGCGGGGAGCTGTTTTTT. The rearrangement joins TRBV12-3 or TRBV12-4 to TRBJ2-2, with D perhaps TRBD1 (6 bases). This CDR3 region has 14 residues. V shed 3 bases and J shed 7 bases, with 12 bases lying between them.

CDR3 sequence (DNA): TGTGCCAGCAGTGAACGGCTCGAGCAGTACTTC. It yields the protein CASSERLEQYF. The chain couples TRBV6-1 to TRBJ2-7; D uncertain. V lost 2 bases, J lost 6 bases, and 5 bases lay in between. CDR3 size: 11 residues. Germline CDR1 MNHNS, CDR2 SASEGT.

The V call is TRBV20-1, the J call TRBJ2-5; possibly TRBD1 or TRBD2 for D (5 bases each). The CDR3 consists of 15 residues. Trimming stripped 5 bases from V and 1 base from J, with 17 bases between. CDR1 is DFQATT and CDR2 is SNEGSKA in the germline V gene (reference sequence). This chain's CDR3 is CSAGLGVRSQETQYF. Written as DNA, the CDR3 is TGCAGTGCTGGTCTGGGGGTCAGGAGCCAAGAGACCCAGTACTTC.

V and J are TRBV20-1 and TRBJ2-5; 11 bases are shared with TRBD1. CDR3 size: 13 residues. V was pared by 3 bases and J by 5 bases, with 2 bases of the junction left unmatched. The germline V gene has CDR1 DFQATT and CDR2 SNEGSKA (reference sequence). This CDR3 is CSARGQGEETQYF. The DNA of the CDR3 is TGCAGTGCTAGGGGACAGGGGGAGGAGACCCAGTACTTC.

This clonotype was seen many times. This rearrangement joins TRBV4-3 to TRBJ2-3; maybe TRBD2 (6 bases). V was clipped by 0 bases and J by 4 bases, with 17 bases between them. The germline V gene encodes CDR1 LGHNA and CDR2 YSLEER. The CDR3 runs 17 residues. DNA of the CDR3: TGCGCCAGCAGCCAAGAATCCAGCGGAGGGAAGGCAGATACGCAGTATTTT. Translating it yields CASSQESSGGKADTQYF.

This clonotype occurred a few times. V and J are TRBV7-9 and TRBJ2-5; weak D call: TRBD2 (5 bases). The germline CDR1 and CDR2 sequences are SEHNR and FQNEAQ (reference sequence). The V end was cut by 5 bases, the J end by 1 base, with 20 bases between. The CDR3 is 17 residues long. The CDR3 region is CASSPTGKFSAQETQYF. In DNA form, the CDR3 reads TGTGCCAGCAGCCCAACCGGGAAGTTTTCCGCCCAAGAGACCCAGTACTTC.

The chain couples TRBV9 to TRBJ2-3; TRBD2 matches 8 bases. V was clipped by 0 bases and J by 6 bases; unmatched bases: 9. CDR3 length: 16 residues. CDR1 and CDR2 from the germline V gene are SGDLS and YYNGEE. This CDR3 is CASSVEPSGLTDTQYF. For the CDR3, the DNA is TGTGCCAGCAGCGTAGAGCCTAGCGGGTTGACGGATACGCAGTATTTT. Using reference TRBV9 and TRBJ2-3 for the parts outside the CDR3, the full variable domain is DSGVTQTPKHLITATGQRVTLRCSPRSGDLSVYWYQQSLDQGLQFLIQYYNGEERAKGNILERFSAQQFPDLHSELNLSSLELGDSALYFCASSVEPSGLTDTQYFGPGTRLTVL.

This clonotype has just one count. The chain links TRBV10-3 to TRBJ1-2, with unresolved D. This CDR3 is built from 12 residues. Germline V gene sequence: CDR1 ENHRY, CDR2 SYGVKD. Trimming shortened V by 2 bases and J by 8 bases, and 9 bases separated the two germline ends. The CDR3 reads CAISEGEVGYTF. As DNA, the CDR3 is TGTGCCATCAGTGAGGGAGAAGTCGGCTACACCTTC.

The rearrangement uses TRBV7-6 and TRBJ2-4; D may be TRBD1 or TRBD2 (7 bases each). Germline V lookup: CDR1 SGHVS, CDR2 FNYEAQ. The CDR3 is made up of 15 amino acids. V was cut by 5 bases and J by 6 bases, with 17 bases left in between. The CDR3 region has the DNA TGTGCCAGCAGCCCCCACAGGGGCGGGGGAAACATTCAGTACTTC. Protein: CASSPHRGGGNIQYF. The variable domain in full, with the rest retrieved from reference TRBV7-6 and TRBJ2-4, is GAGVSQSPRYKVTKRGQDVALRCDPISGHVSLYWYRQALGQGPEFLTYFNYEAQQDKSGLPNDRFSAERPEGSISTLTIQRTEQRDSAMYRCASSPHRGGGNIQYFGAGTRLSVL.

This chain connects TRBV6-5 to TRBJ2-6; TRBD1 matches 7 bases. The CDR3 contains 19 residues. The trim removed 4 bases at V and 2 bases at J, leaving 14 bases unmatched. Looked up from germline, CDR1 is MNHEY and CDR2 is SVGAGI. The DNA for the CDR3 is TGTGCCAGCAGTTTTCGACAGGGCCCCCTTTCAGCTGGGGCCAACGTCCTGACTTTC. Residues: CASSFRQGPLSAGANVLTF.

This clonotype was found a few times. The V and J genes are TRBV7-2 and TRBJ2-5, with D possibly being TRBD1 or TRBD2 (5 bases each). Germline V gene lookup returns CDR1 SGHTA and CDR2 FQGNSA. The germline V and J ends were trimmed by 5 bases and 5 bases, with 15 bases remaining between them. This CDR3 has 14 residues. The CDR3: CASSPSLGVETQYF. The CDR3 DNA follows: TGTGCCAGCAGCCCATCGTTGGGGGTGGAGACCCAGTACTTC.

This clonotype appeared many times. V is TRBV5-1 and J is TRBJ1-1, with D possibly matching TRBD1 (5 bases). Germline V gene data show CDR1 as SGHRS and CDR2 as YFSETQ. V shed 4 bases and J shed 5 bases, with 15 bases lying between them. The CDR3 runs 14 residues. The CDR3 loop is CASSPSAGQTEAFF. The CDR3 DNA is TGCGCCAGCAGCCCCTCGGCGGGGCAGACTGAAGCTTTCTTT.

The CDR3 spells CASSFRGGSYEQYF. The DNA for the CDR3 is TGTGCCAGCAGTTTTCGGGGCGGATCCTACGAGCAGTACTTC. V usage is TRBV12-3 or TRBV12-4 and J usage is TRBJ2-7, with D perhaps matching TRBD1 or TRBD2 (5 bases each). The CDR3 is 14 amino acids. V was cut by 3 bases and J by 1 base, with 10 bases left in between.

This clonotype was seen only a few times. The chain joins TRBV4-1 to TRBJ1-1; D remains unclear. The germline CDR1 and CDR2 sequences are MGHRA and YSYEKL. This CDR3 contains 15 residues. V was cut by 0 bases and J by 6 bases, with 14 bases left in between. The CDR3: CASSQDLGRVSEAFF. In nucleotides, the CDR3 is TGCGCCAGCAGCCAAGACCTAGGGAGGGTCTCTGAAGCTTTCTTT.

This chain connects TRBV27 to TRBJ2-3, with TRBD2 as a possible D gene (5 bases). The V end was cut by 8 bases, the J end by 1 base, with 16 bases between. The CDR3 contains 15 residues. Germline V gene lookup returns CDR1 MNHEY and CDR2 SMNVEV (reference sequence). The chain's CDR3 is CASPKQERGTDTQYF. CDR3 in DNA: TGTGCCAGCCCCAAGCAGGAGAGGGGCACAGATACGCAGTATTTT.

This clonotype occurred a few times. This chain joins TRBV7-3 and TRBJ1-2, with a possible D match to TRBD1 (5 bases). The V gene's germline CDR1 is SGHTA and CDR2 FQGTGA. Trimming stripped 5 bases from V and 4 bases from J, with 17 bases between. The CDR3 has 15 amino acids. CDR3 region: CASSAQPTGFYGYTF. The CDR3 nucleotides are TGTGCCAGCAGCGCACAGCCTACAGGCTTCTATGGCTACACCTTC.

This clonotype was seen at least ten times. V gene TRBV6-2 or TRBV6-3 combines with J gene TRBJ2-7, with 7 positions matching TRBD2. The germline gives CDR1 MNHEY, CDR2 SVGEGT. This CDR3 comprises 15 residues. After removal of 6 bases from V and 2 bases from J, the junction contained 10 bases not matched to a gene. The CDR3 sequence: CASRVGGTNTYEQYF. CDR3 DNA sequence: TGTGCCAGCAGAGTCGGGGGGACTAATACCTACGAGCAGTACTTC.

This chain connects TRBV12-3 or TRBV12-4 to TRBJ1-2, with TRBD1 matching over 7 bases. Trimming removed 7 bases from V and 2 bases from J; junction bases left unmatched: 10. This CDR3 contains 15 residues. CDR3 nucleotides: TGTGCCAGCACCCGACAGACAGGGCAGAACTATGGCTACACCTTC. This translates into CASTRQTGQNYGYTF.

This clonotype was observed a few times. This sequence joins TRBV3-1 and TRBJ2-3, with 10 bases that match TRBD2. Germline values: CDR1 LGHDT, CDR2 YNNKEL (reference sequence). V shed 4 bases, J shed 4 bases, and the junction held 8 bases outside the gene matches. This CDR3 has 16 residues. The CDR3 DNA follows: TGTGCCAGCAGCCGGGACGGCAGCGGGGGGGCAGATACGCAGTATTTT. It encodes CASSRDGSGGADTQYF.

This chain connects TRBV12-3 or TRBV12-4 to TRBJ2-1; 7 positions match TRBD2. This CDR3 has 17 residues. The ends lost 6 bases at V and 0 bases at J; junction bases unmatched: 11. The CDR3 nucleotides are TGTGCCAGCAGCTATTTACCGGGACTAAGCTCCTACAATGAGCAGTTCTTC. Amino acid sequence: CASSYLPGLSSYNEQFF.

This chain joins TRBV6-1 and TRBJ1-5; no reliable D call. Germline CDR1 reads MNHNS; CDR2 reads SASEGT. The CDR3 is 14 residues long. The V gene lost 5 bases and the J gene lost 4 bases, with 12 bases spanning the gap. The CDR3 sequence is CASSPDGWNQPQHF. The CDR3 nucleotides read TGTGCCAGCAGTCCAGACGGATGGAATCAGCCCCAGCATTTT.

The genes are TRBV5-1 and TRBJ1-4, with D perhaps matching TRBD1 (5 bases). The ends were cut back, 0 bases at V and 0 bases at J, with 9 bases in the middle. The germline V gene encodes CDR1 SGHRS and CDR2 YFSETQ. The CDR3 has 16 amino acids. In DNA form, the CDR3 reads TGCGCCAGCAGCTTGGGACAGACTGCAACTAATGAAAAACTGTTTTTT. This codes for CASSLGQTATNEKLFF.

This clonotype was observed a handful of times. The J gene is TRBJ1-4, the V gene TRBV4-2; no definite D call. The CDR3 totals 13 residues. The germline gives CDR1 LGHNA, CDR2 YNFKEQ. Trimming took off 4 bases at V and 4 bases at J, with 7 bases between the two ends. The CDR3 reads CASSPHVNEKLFF. The CDR3 DNA reads TGTGCCAGCAGCCCCCACGTTAATGAAAAACTGTTTTTT.

Note on this clonotype: The junction departs from germline at one end; a sequencing error may be responsible. The rearrangement uses TRBV20-1 and TRBJ2-3; D ambiguous. This CDR3 is 16 amino acids long. Germline-derived CDR1 and CDR2 are DFQATT and SNEGSKA (reference sequence). The CDR3 DNA is TGCAGCCCTATAGTCCCTAGAGGACCCGGCACATATACGCAGTATTTT. Residues: CSPIVPRGPGTYTQYF.